This T cell receptor (beta chain) stems from a study of blood T cell repertoires in COVID-19. Study as a whole: Collection of acute and convalescent COVID-19 samples took place in the United States, Italy and Spain. PBMCs, B-cell-depleted T cells, or T cells provided the cDNA or gDNA that made up the material.

Original methodology: Reference gene primer amplification in the assay estimated nucleated cell counts. Here immunoSEQ multiplex PCR was the method, and the copy in TCRdb shows in-frame clones only, minus some. The V and J calls and clone size come from that table; D and trimming were worked out from the DNA. The sample yields over 400,000 clones, less than 90% seen once. The CDR3 consists of 14 residues. Germline loops: CDR1 SGHRS, CDR2 YFSETQ. V dropped 4 bases and J dropped 5; count of bases not matched to a gene: 6. The sequence came from a woman aged 50 to 60 with COVID-19, enrolled during active disease. The rearrangement links TRBV5-1 to TRBJ2-1, with 7 bases identical to TRBD1. The sample consisted of peripheral blood. The CDR3 DNA sequence: TGCGCCAGCAGCAATGACAGGGTGAACAATGAGCAGTTCTTC. As protein: CASSNDRVNNEQFF.